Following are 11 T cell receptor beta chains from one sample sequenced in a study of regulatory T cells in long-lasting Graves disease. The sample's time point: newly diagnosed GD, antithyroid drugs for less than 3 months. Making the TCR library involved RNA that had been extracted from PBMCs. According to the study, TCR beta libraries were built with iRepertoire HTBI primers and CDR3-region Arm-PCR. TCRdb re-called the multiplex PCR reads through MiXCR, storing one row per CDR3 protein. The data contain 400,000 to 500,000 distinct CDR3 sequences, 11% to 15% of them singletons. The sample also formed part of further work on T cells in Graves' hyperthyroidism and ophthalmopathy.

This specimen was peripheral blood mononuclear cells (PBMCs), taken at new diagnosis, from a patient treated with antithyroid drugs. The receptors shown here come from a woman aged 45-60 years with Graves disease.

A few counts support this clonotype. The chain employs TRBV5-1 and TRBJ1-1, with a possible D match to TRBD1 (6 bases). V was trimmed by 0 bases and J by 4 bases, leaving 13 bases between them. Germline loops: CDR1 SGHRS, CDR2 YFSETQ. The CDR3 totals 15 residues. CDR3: CASSLAWGQVTEAFF. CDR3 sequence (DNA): TGCGCCAGCAGCTTGGCGTGGGGGCAGGTCACTGAAGCTTTCTTT.

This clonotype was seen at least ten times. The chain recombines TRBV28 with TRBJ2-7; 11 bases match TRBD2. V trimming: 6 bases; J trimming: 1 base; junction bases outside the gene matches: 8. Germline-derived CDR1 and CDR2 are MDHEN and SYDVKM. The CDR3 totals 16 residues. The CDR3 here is CASSQISGRGSYEQYF. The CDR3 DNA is TGTGCCAGCAGCCAGATTAGCGGGAGGGGATCCTACGAGCAGTACTTC.

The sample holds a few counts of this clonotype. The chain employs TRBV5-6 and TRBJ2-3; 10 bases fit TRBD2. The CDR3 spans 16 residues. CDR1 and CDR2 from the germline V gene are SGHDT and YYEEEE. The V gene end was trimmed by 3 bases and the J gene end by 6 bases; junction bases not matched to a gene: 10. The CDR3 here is CASSSLALAGADTQYF. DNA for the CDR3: TGTGCCAGCAGCTCCCTGGCGCTAGCGGGAGCTGATACGCAGTATTTT.

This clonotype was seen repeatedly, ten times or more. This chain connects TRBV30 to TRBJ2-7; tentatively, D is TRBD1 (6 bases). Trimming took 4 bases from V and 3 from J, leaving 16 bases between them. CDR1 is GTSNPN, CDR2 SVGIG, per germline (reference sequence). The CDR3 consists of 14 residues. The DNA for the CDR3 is TGTGCCTGGACACTGAGACAGGCCAACTACGAGCAGTACTTC. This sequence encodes CAWTLRQANYEQYF.

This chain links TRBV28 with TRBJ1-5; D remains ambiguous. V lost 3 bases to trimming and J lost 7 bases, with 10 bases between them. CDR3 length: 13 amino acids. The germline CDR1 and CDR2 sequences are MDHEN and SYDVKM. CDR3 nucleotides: TGTGCCAGCAGTTTTGAGAATGTACAGCCCCAGCATTTT. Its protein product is CASSFENVQPQHF.

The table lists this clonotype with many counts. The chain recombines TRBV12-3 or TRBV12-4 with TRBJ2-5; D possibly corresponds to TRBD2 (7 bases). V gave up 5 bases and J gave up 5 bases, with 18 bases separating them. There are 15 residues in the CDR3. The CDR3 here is CASSLGGGVGETQYF. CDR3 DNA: TGTGCCAGCAGTCTTGGGGGGGGCGTTGGGGAGACCCAGTACTTC.

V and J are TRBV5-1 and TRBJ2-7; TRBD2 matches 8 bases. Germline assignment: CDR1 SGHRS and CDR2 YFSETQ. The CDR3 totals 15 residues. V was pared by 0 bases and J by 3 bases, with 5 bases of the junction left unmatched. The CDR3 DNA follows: TGCGCCAGCAGCTTGGTTGGTAGCGGGGTCTACGAGCAGTACTTC. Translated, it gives CASSLVGSGVYEQYF.

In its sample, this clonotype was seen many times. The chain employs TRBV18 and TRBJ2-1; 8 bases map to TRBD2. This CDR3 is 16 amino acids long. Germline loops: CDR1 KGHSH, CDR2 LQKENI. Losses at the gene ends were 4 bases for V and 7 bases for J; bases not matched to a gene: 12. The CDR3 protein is CASSQSESGSGNEQFF. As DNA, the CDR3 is TGTGCCAGCTCACAGTCTGAAAGCGGGAGTGGGAATGAGCAGTTCTTC.

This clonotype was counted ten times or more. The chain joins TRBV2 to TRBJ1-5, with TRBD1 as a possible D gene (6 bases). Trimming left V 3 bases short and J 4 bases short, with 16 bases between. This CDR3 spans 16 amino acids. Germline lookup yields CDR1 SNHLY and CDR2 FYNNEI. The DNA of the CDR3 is TGTGCCAGCAGTGATAGTCTACAGGGAGGAAATCAGCCCCAGCATTTT. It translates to CASSDSLQGGNQPQHF.

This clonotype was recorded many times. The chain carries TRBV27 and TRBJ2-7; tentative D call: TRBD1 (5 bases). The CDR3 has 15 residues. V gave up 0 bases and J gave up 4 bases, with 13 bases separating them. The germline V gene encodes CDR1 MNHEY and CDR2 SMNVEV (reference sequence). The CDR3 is CASSLSMGQGYEQYF. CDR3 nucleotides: TGTGCCAGCAGTTTATCGATGGGGCAGGGATACGAGCAGTACTTC.

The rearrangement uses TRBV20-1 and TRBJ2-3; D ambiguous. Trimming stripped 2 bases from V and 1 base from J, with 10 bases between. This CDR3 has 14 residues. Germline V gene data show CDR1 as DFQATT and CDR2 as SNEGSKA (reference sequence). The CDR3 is CSARPGLGTDTQYF. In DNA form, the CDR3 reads TGCAGTGCTAGACCCGGGTTGGGCACAGATACGCAGTATTTT.